Presented here are 31 T cell receptor beta chains from one specimen sequenced in a study of control samples from healthy donors and cancer patients. This table comes from immunoSEQ multiplex PCR, and its TCRdb copy is limited to in-frame clones, with some not included. Among about 120,000 clones, 88% were seen once, and the ten largest hold 3.4%. Sequencing was carried out using blood. All receptors derive from a man aged 40-49 years in good health.

This clone was picked up a small number of times. V usage is TRBV6-2 or TRBV6-3 and J usage is TRBJ1-1; 8 nucleotides align to TRBD1. CDR3 length: 14 amino acids. The V and J ends lost 4 bases and 4 bases, in that order; junction bases with no gene match: 5. Germline assignment: CDR1 MNHEY and CDR2 SVGEGT. Written as DNA, the CDR3 is TGTGCCAGCAGTTTTCAGGGGGCGGGCACTGAAGCTTTCTTT. The encoded protein is CASSFQGAGTEAFF.

The genes are TRBV27 and TRBJ1-6; D is unresolved. CDR1 MNHEY and CDR2 SMNVEV come from the germline V gene (reference sequence). There are 15 residues in the CDR3. With 6 bases removed from V and 7 bases from J, the gap between germline ends came to 16 bases. The CDR3 protein is CASSPLVGDNSPLHF. DNA for the CDR3: TGTGCCAGCAGCCCTCTGGTGGGCGACAATTCACCCCTCCACTTT.

The chain links TRBV5-4 to TRBJ2-2; TRBD1 is a possible D gene (6 bases). The CDR3 runs to 13 residues. From germline, CDR1 is SGHNT and CDR2 YYREEE (reference sequence). Between the trimmed V and J ends, which lost 4 bases and 7 bases, there was a span of 11 bases. CDR3 in DNA: TGTGCCAGCAGCGTCAACAGGGACGGGGAGCTGTTTTTT. Protein sequence: CASSVNRDGELFF.

The V gene is TRBV27, the J gene TRBJ1-3; 7 bases align to TRBD1. The V gene end was trimmed by 4 bases and the J gene end by 4 bases; junction bases not matched to a gene: 7. This CDR3 contains 15 residues. CDR1 is MNHEY and CDR2 is SMNVEV in the germline V gene (reference sequence). CDR3 sequence reads: CASSSLTGPGNTIYF. CDR3 DNA sequence: TGTGCCAGCAGTTCCTTGACAGGGCCAGGAAACACCATATATTTT.

The genes are TRBV19 and TRBJ2-3, with 7 bases matching TRBD1. Germline assignment: CDR1 LNHDA and CDR2 SQIVND (reference sequence). The CDR3 is 16 residues long. Trimming at V came to 1 base and at J to 5 bases, leaving 9 bases not matched to a gene. CDR3 in amino acids: CASSIGGQVHRDTQYF. As DNA, the CDR3 is TGTGCCAGTAGTATAGGCGGACAGGTGCATCGAGATACGCAGTATTTT.

The rearrangement uses TRBV29-1 and TRBJ1-2, with TRBD1 matching 9 bases. The germline CDR1 and CDR2 sequences are SQVTM and ANQGSEA. CDR3 size: 16 residues. Trimming took 4 bases from V and 4 from J; bases not matched to a gene: 13. The CDR3 sequence is CSVGQDRGGGSYGYTF. CDR3 DNA: TGCAGCGTTGGGCAGGACAGGGGAGGGGGATCCTATGGCTACACCTTC.

The chain has TRBV6-6 and TRBJ1-5, with D perhaps TRBD1 (6 bases). Trimming removed 6 bases at V and 6 bases at J, with 12 bases between. Germline loops: CDR1 MNHNY, CDR2 SVGAGI (reference sequence). The CDR3 is 13 residues long. CDR3 protein: CASSPQGSQPQHF. In DNA form, the CDR3 reads TGTGCCAGCAGCCCCCAGGGGAGTCAGCCCCAGCATTTT.

The chain joins TRBV4-3 to TRBJ2-3; 13 nucleotides align to TRBD2. Germline loops: CDR1 LGHNA, CDR2 YSLEER. The CDR3 has 17 residues. The ends lost 4 bases at V and 6 bases at J; junction bases unmatched: 10. Here the CDR3 DNA reads TGCGCCAGCAGCCGGGAACTAGCGGGGGGGCCAGCGGATACGCAGTATTTT. Amino acid sequence: CASSRELAGGPADTQYF.

The V call is TRBV7-2, the J call TRBJ2-1; D call uncertain. Germline CDR1 SGHTA, CDR2 FQGNSA. The CDR3 is 15 residues long. Trimming shortened V by 1 base and J by 5 bases, and 12 bases separated the two germline ends. As DNA, the CDR3 is TGTGCCAGCAGCTTAGTGTTGGGAAGGGACAATGAGCAGTTCTTC. It translates to CASSLVLGRDNEQFF.

The CDR3 reads CASSFQRGFSDTQYF. The CDR3 DNA follows: TGTGCCAGCAGCTTCCAGCGGGGGTTCTCAGATACGCAGTATTTT. This chain links TRBV7-9 with TRBJ2-3, with 8 bases matching TRBD2. Trimming removed 3 bases from V and 4 bases from J; junction bases left unmatched: 6. The germline gives CDR1 SEHNR, CDR2 FQNEAQ (reference sequence). CDR3 length: 15 amino acids.

Written as DNA, the CDR3 is TGCAGTGCTAGTTCCGGGGAGCTCACAGATACGCAGTATTTT. Translating gives CSASSGELTDTQYF. The gene calls are TRBV20-1 and TRBJ2-3, with D possibly matching TRBD2 (5 bases). The CDR3 runs to 14 residues. V was clipped by 3 bases and J by 2 bases, with 12 bases between them. CDR1 is DFQATT and CDR2 is SNEGSKA in the germline V gene (reference sequence).

The chain uses TRBV5-4 and TRBJ2-3; D remains unclear. With 0 bases removed from V and 1 base from J, the gap between germline ends came to 9 bases. The CDR3 consists of 15 residues. CDR1 and CDR2 from the germline V gene are SGHNT and YYREEE (reference sequence). The CDR3: CASSLGGVGTDTQYF. CDR3 DNA: TGTGCCAGCAGCTTGGGTGGGGTAGGCACAGATACGCAGTATTTT.

This clone was found a few times. The chain combines TRBV6-6 with TRBJ1-3; possibly TRBD1 for D (5 bases). The CDR3 length is 15 residues. Germline assignment: CDR1 MNHNY and CDR2 SVGAGI (reference sequence). The V end lost 0 bases, the J end lost 4 bases, and 10 bases lay between the germline ends. The CDR3 here is CASSYSKGHGNTIYF. Here the CDR3 DNA reads TGTGCCAGCAGTTACTCGAAGGGGCACGGAAACACCATATATTTT.

The chain joins TRBV2 to TRBJ1-1; D is perhaps TRBD1 (6 bases). The CDR3 is made up of 14 amino acids. Germline loops: CDR1 SNHLY, CDR2 FYNNEI. V was cut by 4 bases and J by 5 bases, with 14 bases left in between. CDR3: CASSVGGARTEAFF. The DNA of the CDR3 is TGTGCCAGCAGTGTGGGGGGGGCACGGACTGAAGCTTTCTTT.

V usage is TRBV5-4 and J usage is TRBJ2-7; 7 bases match TRBD2. J was trimmed by 2 bases and V by 0 bases; bases with no gene match: 5. The CDR3 contains 15 residues. The germline gives CDR1 SGHNT, CDR2 YYREEE (reference sequence). The CDR3 here is CASSLERGVAYEQYF. CDR3 in DNA: TGTGCCAGCAGCTTGGAGCGGGGTGTTGCCTACGAGCAGTACTTC. Based on the CDR3 plus reference TRBV5-4 and TRBJ2-7, the full variable domain is ETGVTQSPTHLIKTRGQQVTLRCSSQSGHNTVSWYQQALGQGPQFIFQYYREEENGRGNFPPRFSGLQFPNYSSELNVNALELDDSALYLCASSLERGVAYEQYFGPGTRLTVT.

This chain uses TRBV20-1 with TRBJ2-1; D gene unclear. Germline-derived CDR1 and CDR2 are DFQATT and SNEGSKA (reference sequence). The CDR3 has 11 amino acids. The V end was cut by 5 bases, the J end by 8 bases, with 10 bases between. CDR3 sequence reads: CSASTRDEQFF. DNA for the CDR3: TGCAGTGCTTCTACACGCGATGAGCAGTTCTTC.

The chain links TRBV5-1 to TRBJ1-6, with TRBD1 matching over 7 bases. J gave up 5 bases and V 4 bases, and 6 bases lay outside the gene matches. The CDR3 sequence is 15 residues long. Germline lookup yields CDR1 SGHRS and CDR2 YFSETQ. The CDR3, as DNA: TGCGCCAGCAGCGACCAGGGGGGGAATAATTCACCCCTCCACTTT. Translating gives CASSDQGGNNSPLHF.

The J gene is TRBJ1-6, the V gene TRBV7-2, with D possibly TRBD1 on 6 matching bases. Per the germline V gene, CDR1 is SGHTA and CDR2 is FQGNSA. V was shortened by 5 bases and J by 7 bases, with 15 bases between the two germline ends. CDR3 length equals 15 residues. The CDR3 nucleotides read TGTGCCAGCAGCCCATATGACAGGAGGAATTCACCCCTCCACTTT. As protein: CASSPYDRRNSPLHF.

Only one count was recorded for this clone. The gene calls are TRBV19 and TRBJ1-2; 11 bases map to TRBD1. Unmatched junction bases numbered 6, after V lost 5 bases and J lost 7 bases. The CDR3 sequence is 14 residues long. The germline gives CDR1 LNHDA, CDR2 SQIVND (reference sequence). DNA for the CDR3: TGTGCCAGTAGTGCTTCGGACAGGGGGCTTGGCTACACCTTC. It encodes CASSASDRGLGYTF.

CDR3 loop: CASSFGPTVYEQYF. Here the CDR3 DNA reads TGTGCCAGCAGCTTCGGACCGACAGTTTACGAGCAGTACTTC. This sequence joins TRBV7-8 and TRBJ2-7; possible D gene TRBD1, 5 bases. V was shortened by 3 bases and J by 4 bases, with 13 bases between the two germline ends. Germline CDR1 reads SGHVS; CDR2 reads FQNEAQ. CDR3 length: 14 residues. Variable domain in full (rest from reference TRBV7-8 and TRBJ2-7): GAGVSQSPRYKVAKRGQDVALRCDPISGHVSLFWYQQALGQGPEFLTYFQNEAQLDKSGLPSDRFFAERPEGSVSTLKIQRTQQEDSAVYLCASSFGPTVYEQYFGPGTRLTVT.

The chain employs TRBV7-8 and TRBJ1-4, with TRBD1 as a possible D gene (5 bases). This CDR3 has 16 residues. Trimming left V 5 bases short and J 2 bases short, with 15 bases between. CDR1 is SGHVS and CDR2 is FQNEAQ in the germline V gene. The chain's CDR3 is CASSPTWRGTNEKLFF. Here the CDR3 DNA reads TGTGCCAGCAGCCCAACCTGGCGGGGCACTAATGAAAAACTGTTTTTT.

J is TRBJ2-5 and V is TRBV7-9; 10 bases are a match to TRBD2. V trimming: 1 base; J trimming: 1 base; junction bases outside the gene matches: 12. The CDR3 consists of 19 residues. The germline gives CDR1 SEHNR, CDR2 FQNEAQ (reference sequence). The DNA of the CDR3 is TGTGCCAGCAGCTTAGGGATGGCTAGCGGGGGAACTATCCAAGAGACCCAGTACTTC. It yields the protein CASSLGMASGGTIQETQYF.

The J gene is TRBJ1-6, the V gene TRBV7-2, with D uncertain. The ends were cut back, 3 bases at V and 4 bases at J, with 1 base in the middle. Germline CDR1 reads SGHTA; CDR2 reads FQGNSA. The CDR3 has 12 residues. The CDR3 protein is CASSFYNSPLHF. CDR3 DNA: TGTGCCAGCAGCTTTTATAATTCACCCCTCCACTTT. Looking up the rest from reference TRBV7-2 and TRBJ1-6 gives the full variable domain: GAGVSQSPSNKVTEKGKDVELRCDPISGHTALYWYRQSLGQGLEFLIYFQGNSAPDKSGLPSDRFSAERTGGSVSTLTIQRTQQEDSAVYLCASSFYNSPLHFGNGTRLTVT.

The V gene is TRBV5-6, the J gene TRBJ1-3, with D unresolved. V was pared by 3 bases and J by 0 bases, with 10 bases between. CDR3 length equals 15 residues. Germline CDR1 and CDR2: SGHDT and YYEEEE. This CDR3 reads CASSSGMHSGNTIYF. The CDR3 region has the DNA TGTGCCAGCAGCTCTGGGATGCACTCTGGAAACACCATATATTTT.

The sample holds one count of this clone. The chain is built from TRBV30 and TRBJ1-6; tentative D call: TRBD1 (5 bases). The length of the CDR3 is 13 residues. Between the trimmed V and J ends, which lost 1 base and 7 bases, there was a span of 8 bases. The germline CDR1 and CDR2 sequences are GTSNPN and SVGIG (reference sequence). CDR3 sequence reads: CAWSAGSNSPLHF. As DNA, the CDR3 is TGTGCCTGGAGTGCAGGGAGCAATTCACCCCTCCACTTT.

The sample holds a few counts of this clone. The chain joins TRBV28 to TRBJ1-1, with 9 bases matching TRBD1. CDR3 length: 15 amino acids. V was pared by 8 bases and J by 3 bases, with 10 bases of the junction left unmatched. CDR1 is MDHEN, CDR2 SYDVKM, per germline. CDR3 bases: TGTGCCAGCGGCAAACAGGGGGCTGGGGACACTGAAGCTTTCTTT. Amino acid sequence: CASGKQGAGDTEAFF.

The chain joins TRBV27 to TRBJ1-2, with 10 bases lining up with TRBD1. Germline values: CDR1 MNHEY, CDR2 SMNVEV (reference sequence). The ends lost 5 bases at V and 2 bases at J; junction bases unmatched: 5. The CDR3 has 15 residues. CDR3 amino acids: CASSPGQGGNYGYTF. In nucleotides, the CDR3 is TGTGCCAGCAGTCCCGGACAGGGGGGGAACTATGGCTACACCTTC.

This clone appeared once. This sequence joins TRBV24-1 and TRBJ1-2, with TRBD1 matching over 7 bases. The CDR3 contains 12 residues. V lost 4 bases, J lost 14 bases, and 9 bases stayed unmatched. Germline CDR1 KGHDR, CDR2 SFDVKD. Here the CDR3 reads CATSDRDRAFTF. CDR3 DNA: TGTGCCACCAGTGACCGGGACAGAGCCTTTACCTTC.

This chain joins TRBV2 and TRBJ1-4, with TRBD1 matching over 7 bases. J was trimmed by 10 bases and V by 2 bases; bases with no gene match: 4. CDR3 length equals 13 residues. The germline CDR1 and CDR2 sequences are SNHLY and FYNNEI. Written as DNA, the CDR3 is TGTGCCAGCAGTGAAAGGCAGGGGGGAAAACTGTTTTTT. Its translation is CASSERQGGKLFF.

This chain uses TRBV6-1 with TRBJ1-6; no clear D gene. Germline values: CDR1 MNHNS, CDR2 SASEGT. V was shortened by 1 base and J by 7 bases, with 11 bases between the two germline ends. The CDR3 spans 15 residues. The CDR3 sequence is CASSEELAGNSPLHF. CDR3 DNA: TGTGCCAGCAGTGAAGAGCTGGCGGGGAATTCACCCCTCCACTTT.

The chain carries TRBV30 and TRBJ2-3; TRBD2 matches 10 bases. The J segment lost 3 bases and the V segment lost 6 bases, leaving 6 bases of the junction unmatched. In germline, CDR1 is GTSNPN, CDR2 SVGIG (reference sequence). CDR3 size: 14 residues. The CDR3 here is CACSGGAGTDTQYF. The CDR3 DNA reads TGTGCCTGCAGCGGGGGGGCCGGGACAGATACGCAGTATTTT.